This T cell receptor (beta chain) was identified in a study of regulatory T cells in long-lasting Graves disease. Study-level findings and limits: Graves' patients with persistent disease showed TCR diversity lower than patients newly diagnosed.

This clonotype has a handful of counts. Its antigen is not identified. Through Arm-PCR of CDR3 regions and iRepertoire HTBI primers, TCR beta libraries were built. TCRdb called the multiplex PCR reads again in MiXCR, with one record for every CDR3 protein. The sample lists 650,000 to 700,000 distinct CDR3 sequences, about 30% occurring once. Time point of the sample: persistent/refractory GD, antithyroid drugs over 5 years with positive TRAb. RNA isolated from PBMCs was used to make the TCR library. V was clipped by 1 base and J by 5 bases, with 17 bases between them. The germline CDR1 and CDR2 sequences are SNHLY and FYNNEI. The CDR3 is 17 residues long.

The chain couples TRBV2 to TRBJ2-2; D is perhaps TRBD2 (5 bases). This TCR derives from a female donor with Graves disease. The material sequenced was peripheral blood mononuclear cells (PBMCs), taken when the disease was refractory, from a patient treated with antithyroid drugs. The CDR3 here is CASSEGRLPEGTGELFF. The CDR3 DNA sequence: TGTGCCAGCAGTGAAGGAAGACTACCTGAAGGAACCGGGGAGCTGTTTTTT. Combining the CDR3 with reference TRBV2 and TRBJ2-2 gives the whole variable domain EPEVTQTPSHQVTQMGQEVILRCVPISNHLYFYWYRQILGQKVEFLVSFYNNEISEKSEIFDDQFSVERPDGSNFTLKIRSTKLEDSAMYFCASSEGRLPEGTGELFFGEGSRLTVL.